This paragraph covers one T cell receptor beta chain sequence. Antigen unknown. These data come from a study of cytomegalovirus exposure and HLA in healthy donors. Study results and caveats: CMV serostatus stood as the only immune exposure information on hand. Some V segments, including TRBV6-2 and TRBV6-3, were excluded as indistinguishable.

This CDR3 has 15 amino acids. V was pared by 2 bases and J by 3 bases, with 2 bases of the junction left unmatched. Germline V gene data show CDR1 as SGHNT and CDR2 as YYREEE (reference sequence). The PCR made use of 60 Vbeta and 13 Jbeta primers. Sequencing was performed with immunoSEQ multiplex PCR; in TCRdb, only in-frame clones are kept and a portion is missing. The sample lists some 110,000 clones; over 75% were seen once. The chain uses TRBV5-4 and TRBJ2-2; 9 bases agree with TRBD1. The receptor comes from a woman aged 18-29 years in good health and CMV-seropositive. Sequenced: PBMCs. The CDR3 DNA reads as TGTGCCAGCAGCTTCGGACAGGGGTACACCGGGGAGCTGTTTTTT. It codes for CASSFGQGYTGELFF.